Listed below are T cell receptor beta chains from one sample, sequenced in a study of blood T cell repertoires in COVID-19. The assay was immunoSEQ multiplex PCR, and TCRdb's table has in-frame clones only and misses some. The sample lists around 250,000 clones; roughly nine tenths were seen once. Sequenced material: peripheral blood. These receptors originate from a woman aged 40 to 49 who had recovered from COVID-19. Each CDR3 is given with its conserved first and last residue. D genes are given only for firm matches.

J | D | V | length | CDR3
TRBJ1-2 | TRBD1 | TRBV2 | 14 | CASTEQGPLYGYTF
TRBJ2-1 | NA | TRBV19 | 14 | CASSKTTAYNEQFF
TRBJ2-2 | NA | TRBV28 | 15 | CASTPEGLLSGELFF
TRBJ2-5 | TRBD2 | TRBV9 | 17 | CASSVGATSGSVETQYF
TRBJ1-2 | TRBD1 | TRBV10-3 | 13 | CAIWGTGSGGYTF
TRBJ2-2 | TRBD2 | TRBV9 | 17 | CASSTGLAGNSGGELFF
TRBJ2-2 | NA | TRBV27 | 14 | CASSSGQNTGELFF
TRBJ2-5 | TRBD2 | TRBV5-1 | 17 | CASSFSTSGRGQETQYF
TRBJ1-5 | NA | TRBV5-1 | 13 | CASSLGEEQPQHF
TRBJ1-6 | NA | TRBV7-9 | 19 | CASSLVPQSLKFYNSPLHF
TRBJ2-1 | TRBD2 | TRBV19 | 15 | CASTPLAAGDNEQFF
TRBJ2-3 | TRBD2 | TRBV6-5 | 15 | CASRTLAGVTDTQYF
TRBJ2-7 | TRBD1 | TRBV6-2/TRBV6-3 | 14 | CASSPDRVAYEQYF
TRBJ2-7 | NA | TRBV6-6 | 12 | CASSPVSYEQYF
TRBJ1-4 | TRBD1 | TRBV6-1 | 18 | CASSADRGPISTNEKLFF
TRBJ2-1 | TRBD2 | TRBV6-5 | 14 | CASSYVSGSREQFF
TRBJ1-1 | TRBD1 | TRBV5-5 | 15 | CASSLAPGQGTEAFF
TRBJ1-2 | TRBD1 | TRBV27 | 13 | CASRATGGYGYTF
TRBJ2-2 | NA | TRBV27 | 13 | CASTMGGPGELFF
TRBJ2-3 | NA | TRBV5-6 | 15 | CASSLVAGGLDTQYF
TRBJ2-2 | NA | TRBV28 | 14 | CASSLSEITGELFF
TRBJ1-6 | NA | TRBV25-1 | 14 | CASSETTVYSPLHF
TRBJ2-7 | TRBD1 | TRBV29-1 | 13 | CSVGGQGTYEQYF
TRBJ2-1 | TRBD2 | TRBV6-5 | 15 | CASTRGTSGTGEQFF
TRBJ2-1 | TRBD1 | TRBV3-1/TRBV3-2 | 12 | CASSQGDSEQFF
TRBJ1-4 | NA | TRBV4-1 | 18 | CASSQDLVSGGFNEKLFF
TRBJ2-5 | NA | TRBV28 | 15 | CASSLPSGYQETQYF
TRBJ2-3 | TRBD2 | TRBV10-2 | 16 | CASSEWGTSGRDTQYF
TRBJ2-7 | NA | TRBV27 | 16 | CASRQLQGQKSYEQYF
TRBJ1-1 | TRBD1 | TRBV9 | 15 | CASSTQTGLNTEAFF
TRBJ2-5 | TRBD2 | TRBV9 | 14 | CASSVTGLGETQYF
TRBJ2-7 | TRBD2 | TRBV3-1/TRBV3-2 | 16 | CASSRRGTSIGLEQYF
TRBJ1-1 | NA | TRBV10-3 | 14 | CAISTGPGDTEAFF
TRBJ1-2 | NA | TRBV7-9 | 15 | CASSLIRDIVEGYTF
TRBJ2-7 | TRBD2 | TRBV4-1 | 17 | CASSVLLPGLAIHEQYF
TRBJ1-2 | TRBD1 | TRBV2 | 14 | CASSTDRGRDGYTF
TRBJ1-2 | NA | TRBV30 | 13 | CAWSPGADYGYTF
TRBJ1-2 | NA | TRBV3-1/TRBV3-2 | 15 | CASSPPGRDNYGYTF
TRBJ1-3 | TRBD1 | TRBV28 | 15 | CASSFQTGAGNTIYF
TRBJ2-3 | TRBD2 | TRBV27 | 17 | CASSTWGLAGGTDTQYF
TRBJ2-3 | TRBD2 | TRBV3-1/TRBV3-2 | 17 | CASSQVDSGRAPDTQYF
TRBJ2-1 | TRBD2 | TRBV5-1 | 18 | CASSLVGGSGRRLGEQFF
TRBJ1-2 | NA | TRBV2 | 13 | CASRDTGNYGYTF
TRBJ2-1 | NA | TRBV9 | 16 | CASSRTNRIGLNEQFF
TRBJ2-7 | TRBD2 | TRBV9 | 15 | CASSASSGSLYEQYF
TRBJ1-5 | NA | TRBV5-7 | 14 | CASSGERRDQPQHF
TRBJ2-7 | TRBD1 | TRBV5-4 | 16 | CAPVWVPGQGLYEQYF
TRBJ1-5 | NA | TRBV27 | 12 | CASSFYNQPQHF
TRBJ2-2 | TRBD2 | TRBV14 | 17 | CASSQDYSLAGTGELFF
TRBJ2-5 | TRBD1 | TRBV29-1 | 15 | CSAARDRAPRETQYF
TRBJ2-7 | NA | TRBV28 | 14 | CASSLGGGNYEQYF
TRBJ1-2 | TRBD1 | TRBV27 | 13 | CASSKGQGEGYTF
TRBJ2-5 | TRBD2 | TRBV7-6 | 15 | CASSLARTSQETQYF
TRBJ1-2 | TRBD1 | TRBV30 | 15 | CAWSVGQGAGYGYTF
TRBJ2-3 | TRBD2 | TRBV5-6 | 19 | CASSFLRGLAVTTTDTQYF
TRBJ1-1 | NA | TRBV5-1 | 14 | CASSTAGVNTEAFF
TRBJ2-1 | NA | TRBV6-2/TRBV6-3 | 14 | CASSYPPFYNEQFF
TRBJ2-7 | NA | TRBV13 | 15 | CASSPPNSPSYEQYF